This T cell receptor beta chain comes out of a study of blood T cell repertoires in COVID-19. Study context: Sites across the United States, Italy and Spain contributed samples from acute and convalescent COVID-19.

Clones were read by immunoSEQ multiplex PCR, and TCRdb kept only the in-frame ones, dropping some. The table shows tens of thousands of clones, with about nine tenths occurring only once. CDR1 and CDR2 (germline): GTSNPN, SVGIG (reference sequence). V dropped 4 bases and J dropped 0 bases, with 7 bases sitting between them. This CDR3 has 13 residues. Sample: peripheral blood. This receptor was identified in a woman in her forties or fifties with acute or convalescent COVID-19. V gene TRBV30 combines with J gene TRBJ1-3; D is ambiguous. The chain's CDR3 is CAWTGVSGNTIYF. Here the CDR3 DNA reads TGTGCCTGGACAGGCGTCTCTGGAAACACCATATATTTT.